Listed below are T cell receptor beta chains from one sample, sequenced in a study of T cell responses to AZD1222 COVID-19 vaccine. Clones were sequenced by immunoSEQ multiplex PCR, and TCRdb holds only the in-frame ones, with some missing. Of 30,000 to 35,000 clones in the sample, roughly nine tenths were seen once. This material consisted of peripheral blood, taken on day 0 of AZD1222 vaccination. These receptors originate from an adult in good health. The CDR3 runs from the conserved cysteine through the conserved F or W.

>TRBV19|TRBJ1-1
CATVDWPGAMNTEAFF
>TRBV9|TRBJ2-7
CASSVGAGYSYEQYF
>TRBV5-1|TRBJ2-7
CASRRGPIYEQYF
>TRBV28|TRBJ2-7
CASQGRVYEQYF
>TRBV6-5|TRBJ2-3
CASSYLAFQYF
>TRBV11-2|TRBJ2-5
CASSLEMGRRTSQETQYF
>TRBV5-1|TRBJ1-5
CASSLVGSSDQPQHF
>TRBV5-4|TRBJ2-3
CASSLGGSTDTQYF
>TRBV10-2|TRBJ2-3
CASEGLAGPTQYF
>TRBV19|TRBJ1-1
CASSIGQGLTSTFF
>TRBV6-2/TRBV6-3|TRBJ1-2
CASSPTGFYGYTF
>TRBV7-9|TRBJ2-3
CASSSRLAPFSTDTQYF
>TRBV6-5|TRBJ2-5
CASSYSTRSQQETQYF
>TRBV10-1|TRBJ1-1
CASSRAGAGGTEAFF